The 18 T cell receptor beta chains below all came from one sample that was sequenced in a study of identical twins (dated by TCRdb to 2016 to 2017). The library was generated by 5' RACE. TCRdb names Illumina HiSeq 2000 as the instrument used. Starting from the raw public reads, TCRdb applied fastp trimming at Q25, assembled clones with MiXCR and retained in-frame beta chains. Entries are consolidated by CDR3 protein sequence, retaining the most common genes and DNA. The sample table contains about 280,000 distinct CDR3 sequences; only one count was recorded for roughly 8.6% of them. In total, the top ten clones hold less than 2.5% of the sample. A further study also used this sample, focusing on yellow fever vaccine responses in identical twins.

The specimen sequenced was memory (CD45RO+) T cells sorted from blood. In the paper's terms, the cell subset or site label means: CD45RO+ enriched T cells. These receptors came from a woman aged 18-35 years in good health.

The rearrangement links TRBV7-2 to TRBJ2-3; D may be TRBD2 (5 bases). V dropped 5 bases and J dropped 8 bases, with 23 bases sitting between them. This CDR3 has 16 amino acids. Germline CDR1 and CDR2: SGHTA and FQGNSA. CDR3: CASSQALGPSIGTQYF. In DNA, the CDR3 is TGTGCCAGCAGCCAAGCCCTAGGGCCTAGCATTGGTACGCAGTATTTT.

The sample holds a few counts of this clonotype. V gene TRBV25-1 combines with J gene TRBJ2-2; tentatively, D is TRBD2 (5 bases). V was cut by 2 bases and J by 7 bases, with 14 bases left in between. CDR1 MGHDK and CDR2 SYGVNS come from the germline V gene. The CDR3 has 15 residues. The CDR3 sequence: CASSELRGGYGELFF. The CDR3 DNA reads TGTGCCAGCAGTGAACTTCGAGGAGGTTACGGGGAGCTGTTTTTT.

With regard to this clonotype: This may stem from a read error, because a much larger clone lies one nucleotide away. This chain links TRBV10-3 with TRBJ2-2, with 8 bases identical to TRBD1. CDR3 size: 15 residues. The germline V gene encodes CDR1 ENHRY and CDR2 SYGVKD. V lost 5 bases and J lost 5; bases outside the gene matches: 7. CDR3 in DNA: TGTGCCATCAGTTCGACAGGGGATCCGACCGGGGAGCTGTTTTTT. Its translation is CAISSTGDPTGELFF.

This clonotype was seen ten or more times. This chain uses TRBV7-9 with TRBJ2-3; D call uncertain. This CDR3 has 14 residues. The ends were cut back, 5 bases at V and 2 bases at J, with 11 bases in the middle. The germline CDR1 and CDR2 sequences are SEHNR and FQNEAQ (reference sequence). CDR3 protein: CASSPGWVTDTQYF. For the CDR3, the DNA is TGTGCCAGCAGCCCCGGTTGGGTCACAGATACGCAGTATTTT.

This clonotype showed up many times. The J gene is TRBJ2-2, the V gene TRBV11-2; possibly TRBD2 for D (6 bases). This CDR3 contains 14 residues. Germline V gives CDR1 SGHAT, CDR2 FQNNGV. V was clipped by 4 bases and J by 5 bases, with 11 bases between them. In nucleotides, the CDR3 is TGTGCCAGCAGCTGGCGACGGGGGACCGGGGAGCTGTTTTTT. This gives the protein CASSWRRGTGELFF.

This clonotype was found many times. The chain joins TRBV10-3 to TRBJ2-7; D may correspond to TRBD1 or TRBD2 (5 bases each). Per the germline V gene, CDR1 is ENHRY and CDR2 is SYGVKD. Trimming cost V 7 bases and J 5 bases, with 15 bases left between them. This CDR3 has 13 residues. The CDR3, as DNA: TGTGCCATCAACTCTGGGGCGGGCGACGAGCAGTACTTC. Its protein is CAINSGAGDEQYF.

V gene TRBV28 combines with J gene TRBJ1-1, with 8 bases lining up with TRBD1. With 6 bases clipped from V and 3 bases from J, the junction kept 9 bases outside the gene matches. CDR1 is MDHEN and CDR2 is SYDVKM in the germline V gene. CDR3 size: 15 residues. CDR3 DNA: TGTGCCAGCAGGGTATCAGGGGGCAGGTACACTGAAGCTTTCTTT. Its protein product is CASRVSGGRYTEAFF.

The V gene is TRBV10-3, the J gene TRBJ2-4; TRBD2 aligns across 11 bases. V shed 10 bases, J shed 0 bases, and the junction held 14 bases outside the gene matches. Germline V lookup: CDR1 ENHRY, CDR2 SYGVKD. The CDR3 extends over 18 amino acids. This CDR3 is CASRGLAAYALAKNIQYF. DNA for the CDR3: TGTGCCAGCCGGGGACTAGCGGCTTACGCCTTAGCCAAAAACATTCAGTACTTC.

The rearrangement joins TRBV9 to TRBJ2-5; TRBD2 agrees at 13 bases. Trimming cost V 4 bases and J 0 bases; bases outside gene matches: 9. Germline CDR1 is SGDLS and CDR2 is YYNGEE. This CDR3 region has 18 residues. CDR3 region: CASSPRLAGGGNQETQYF. DNA of the CDR3: TGTGCCAGCAGCCCGCGACTAGCGGGGGGAGGTAACCAAGAGACCCAGTACTTC.

This clonotype was counted between two and nine times. The chain is built from TRBV5-6 and TRBJ2-5; D might be TRBD1 (5 bases). The CDR3 spans 15 residues. V lost 4 bases and J lost 4, with 17 bases in between. The V gene's germline CDR1 is SGHDT and CDR2 YYEEEE. The DNA for the CDR3 is TGTGCCAGCAGCCCTGATCCCGCAGGGTCAGAGACCCAGTACTTC. Protein sequence: CASSPDPAGSETQYF.

This chain joins TRBV7-3 and TRBJ2-1; the D call may be TRBD1 or TRBD2 (5 bases each). This CDR3 is 11 amino acids long. Germline V gene data show CDR1 as SGHTA and CDR2 as FQGTGA. Trimming removed 4 bases from V and 12 bases from J, with 10 bases in between. This CDR3 reads CASSSGSGQFF. The CDR3 DNA reads TGTGCCAGCAGCTCAGGGAGTGGGCAGTTCTTC. Together with reference TRBV7-3 and TRBJ2-1, the CDR3 gives the full variable domain: GAGVSQTPSNKVTEKGKYVELRCDPISGHTALYWYRQSLGQGPEFLIYFQGTGAADDSGLPNDRFFAVRPEGSVSTLKIQRTERGDSAVYLCASSSGSGQFFGPGTRLTVL.

This clonotype was counted only a few times. This chain joins TRBV7-9 and TRBJ1-1; D remains ambiguous. With 5 bases removed from V and 3 bases from J, the gap between germline ends came to 7 bases. The CDR3 runs to 12 residues. Germline lookup yields CDR1 SEHNR and CDR2 FQNEAQ (reference sequence). This chain's CDR3 is CASSNTYTEAFF. Written as DNA, the CDR3 is TGTGCCAGCAGCAACACGTACACTGAAGCTTTCTTT.

Many counts were recorded for this clonotype. The CDR3 region is CASRESNQPQHF. The CDR3 coding sequence is TGTGCCAGCAGAGAGAGCAATCAGCCCCAGCATTTT. V and J are TRBV6-1 and TRBJ1-5; no definite D call. The CDR3 contains 12 residues. The V end lost 6 bases, the J end lost 1 base, and 4 bases lay between the germline ends. Germline V CDR1 and CDR2: MNHNS, SASEGT.

There are a few counts of this clonotype. V is TRBV24-1 and J is TRBJ1-2; weak D call: TRBD1 (5 bases). With 3 bases removed from V and 8 bases from J, the gap between germline ends came to 24 bases. The CDR3 runs 17 residues. The germline V gene encodes CDR1 KGHDR and CDR2 SFDVKD. The CDR3 bases are TGTGCCACCAGTGATGGCACCGGGACTTCGGCGGCGGGAGGCTACACCTTC. This sequence encodes CATSDGTGTSAAGGYTF.

The chain combines TRBV12-5 with TRBJ2-7; 9 nucleotides align to TRBD1. Trimming cost V 6 bases and J 4 bases; bases outside gene matches: 4. Germline CDR1 is LGHNT and CDR2 is FRNRAP. This CDR3 has 13 amino acids. The CDR3, as DNA: TGTGCTAGTGGGGGACAGGGTTTTTACGAGCAGTACGTC. Its protein product is CASGGQGFYEQYV.

The V and J genes are TRBV20-1 and TRBJ1-1; no firm D call. The CDR3 extends over 11 amino acids. With 3 bases removed from V and 1 base from J, the gap between germline ends came to 3 bases. Germline CDR1 DFQATT, CDR2 SNEGSKA (reference sequence). This chain's CDR3 is CSARRNTEAFF. Written as DNA, the CDR3 is TGCAGTGCTAGGAGGAACACTGAAGCTTTCTTT.

At least ten counts were recorded for this clonotype. The CDR3 sequence is CASTGRGPENSPLHF. Here the CDR3 DNA reads TGTGCCAGCACTGGACGGGGGCCGGAGAATTCACCCCTCCACTTT. The chain uses TRBV12-3 or TRBV12-4 and TRBJ1-6, with D maybe TRBD1 (6 bases). Between the trimmed V and J ends, which lost 7 bases and 7 bases, there was a span of 17 bases. The CDR3 is 15 residues long.

This clonotype has a count of ten or more. The chain couples TRBV5-1 to TRBJ2-5, with 11 bases matching TRBD1. The ends lost 4 bases at V and 0 bases at J; junction bases unmatched: 11. Germline V gives CDR1 SGHRS, CDR2 YFSETQ. This CDR3 spans 18 amino acids. CDR3 nucleotide sequence: TGCGCCAGCAGCCCCGGACAGGGGGCGACAACTTACCAAGAGACCCAGTACTTC. Its protein is CASSPGQGATTYQETQYF.